The 9 T cell receptor beta chains below all came from one sample that was sequenced in a study of identical twins. TCRdb reprocessed the 5' RACE reads via MiXCR and lists one record per CDR3 protein. This sample has about 660,000 distinct CDR3 sequences, with 8.6% found just once. The data also belong to a second study, concerning yellow fever vaccine responses in identical twins.

Material: PBMCs. Receptors were obtained from a young woman in good health.

The chain has TRBV6-4 and TRBJ2-1; 8 bases fit TRBD2. The V gene end was trimmed by 0 bases and the J gene end by 6 bases; junction bases not matched to a gene: 4. This CDR3 contains 15 residues. Germline loops: CDR1 MRHNA, CDR2 SNTAGT. The CDR3 DNA follows: TGTGCCAGCAGTGACTCTGGACTAGCACCCAATGAGCAGTTCTTC. Translating it yields CASSDSGLAPNEQFF.

This clonotype was observed a handful of times. The V gene is TRBV12-3 or TRBV12-4, the J gene TRBJ2-7; 10 nucleotides line up with TRBD1. The CDR3 contains 13 residues. Trimming took 6 bases from V and 6 from J; bases not matched to a gene: 5. The CDR3 nucleotides read TGTGCCAGCAGAAAGACAGGGGGCTTCGAGCAGTACTTC. It yields the protein CASRKTGGFEQYF.

J is TRBJ2-5 and V is TRBV10-3, with 10 bases that match TRBD2. With 0 bases clipped from V and 0 bases from J, the junction kept 1 base outside the gene matches. Germline V gene lookup returns CDR1 ENHRY and CDR2 SYGVKD. There are 16 residues in the CDR3. CDR3 sequence: CAISESTSGDQETQYF. In DNA, the CDR3 is TGTGCCATCAGTGAGTCTACTAGCGGGGACCAAGAGACCCAGTACTTC.

This clonotype has more than one count but fewer than ten. Written as DNA, the CDR3 is TGCGCCAGTACCCCAACGGCCAGTCGCCCAGAGACCCAGTACTTC. This encodes CASTPTASRPETQYF. The gene calls are TRBV5-1 and TRBJ2-5, with D uncertain. Germline V lookup: CDR1 SGHRS, CDR2 YFSETQ. The CDR3 has 15 amino acids. With 8 bases removed from V and 4 bases from J, the gap between germline ends came to 21 bases. The full variable domain, with the rest looked up from reference TRBV5-1 and TRBJ2-5, is KAGVTQTPRYLIKTRGQQVTLSCSPISGHRSVSWYQQTPGQGLQFLFEYFSETQRNKGNFPGRFSGRQFSNSRSEMNVSTLELGDSALYLCASTPTASRPETQYFGPGTRLLVL.

This clonotype was seen many times. V and J are TRBV10-3 and TRBJ1-1, with a tentative D call TRBD1 (5 bases). V shed 0 bases and J shed 2 bases, with 10 bases lying between them. There are 15 residues in the CDR3. CDR1 is ENHRY and CDR2 is SYGVKD in the germline V gene. The CDR3 spells CAISESSDRNTEAFF. The CDR3 bases are TGTGCCATCAGTGAGTCGAGCGACAGAAACACTGAAGCTTTCTTT.

The V call is TRBV5-1, the J call TRBJ2-5; 7 bases match TRBD1. Losses at the gene ends were 2 bases for V and 1 base for J; bases not matched to a gene: 8. The CDR3 consists of 16 residues. Germline-derived CDR1 and CDR2 are SGHRS and YFSETQ. The CDR3 is CASSFVGQTTQETQYF. DNA for the CDR3: TGCGCCAGCAGCTTCGTGGGACAGACGACCCAAGAGACCCAGTACTTC.

This clonotype showed up just a few times. The CDR3 sequence: CASRSTGTANEKLFF. The CDR3 DNA reads as TGTGCCAGCAGATCCACCGGGACAGCTAATGAAAAACTGTTTTTT. The chain uses TRBV12-3 or TRBV12-4 and TRBJ1-4, with TRBD1 matching over 7 bases. Trimming at V came to 6 bases and at J to 3 bases, leaving 7 bases not matched to a gene. This CDR3 contains 15 residues.

This clonotype came up a few times. CDR3 sequence (DNA): TGTGCCAGCAGCCCAACCGCCGCAGATACGCAGTATTTT. It encodes CASSPTAADTQYF. The chain combines TRBV7-9 with TRBJ2-3; no clear D. CDR3 size: 13 residues. Germline CDR1 SEHNR, CDR2 FQNEAQ (reference sequence). The germline V and J ends were trimmed by 5 bases and 4 bases, with 10 bases remaining between them. The full variable domain, rest sourced from reference TRBV7-9 and TRBJ2-3, is DTGVSQNPRHKITKRGQNVTFRCDPISEHNRLYWYRQTLGQGPEFLTYFQNEAQLEKSRLLSDRFSAERPKGSFSTLEIQRTEQGDSAMYLCASSPTAADTQYFGPGTRLTVL.

Only a few counts were recorded for this clonotype. This chain joins TRBV11-2 and TRBJ2-1; tentatively, D is TRBD2 (5 bases). The CDR3 runs 13 residues. Germline loops: CDR1 SGHAT, CDR2 FQNNGV. V lost 0 bases and J 8 bases, leaving 8 bases between the germline ends. In nucleotides, the CDR3 is TGTGCCAGCAGCTTAGAGCGCGGGCATGAGCAGTTCTTC. Translation: CASSLERGHEQFF.